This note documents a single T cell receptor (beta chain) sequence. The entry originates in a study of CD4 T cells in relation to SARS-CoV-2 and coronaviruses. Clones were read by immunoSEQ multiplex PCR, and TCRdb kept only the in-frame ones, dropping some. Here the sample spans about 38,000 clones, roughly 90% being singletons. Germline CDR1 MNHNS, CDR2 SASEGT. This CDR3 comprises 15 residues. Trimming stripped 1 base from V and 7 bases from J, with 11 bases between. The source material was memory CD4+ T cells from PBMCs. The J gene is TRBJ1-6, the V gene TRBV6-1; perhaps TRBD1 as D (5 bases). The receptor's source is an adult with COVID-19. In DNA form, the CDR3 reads TGTGCCAGCAGTGAAGGTGGCAGGGCGAATTCACCCCTCCACTTT. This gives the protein CASSEGGRANSPLHF.